The 19 T cell receptor beta chains reported below all come from one sample, sequenced in a study of shared clonotypes between healthy human individuals. The assay was immunoSEQ multiplex PCR, and TCRdb's table has in-frame clones only and misses some. The sample records over 1.4 million clones, 95% to 97% being singletons. Sequences were obtained from naive CD4+ T cells sorted from blood. Subset described: CD45RA+ positively selected. These receptors all stem from a young man in good health.

V gene TRBV13 combines with J gene TRBJ2-3; TRBD2 agrees at 9 bases. V was pared by 1 base and J by 5 bases, with 10 bases of the junction left unmatched. This CDR3 is 17 amino acids long. Germline values: CDR1 PRHDT, CDR2 FYEKMQ (reference sequence). The CDR3 reads CASSLDLPSGNGDTQYF. In DNA form, the CDR3 reads TGTGCCAGCAGCTTAGATCTGCCTAGCGGGAATGGAGATACGCAGTATTTT.

The count of this clone is one. J is TRBJ2-6 and V is TRBV9, with a weak D call TRBD2 (5 bases). CDR1 is SGDLS and CDR2 is YYNGEE in the germline V gene. CDR3 length equals 16 residues. The V and J ends lost 1 base and 2 bases respectively, with 10 bases between them. The CDR3 loop reads CASSVTLGAGANVLTF. DNA for the CDR3: TGTGCCAGCAGCGTAACGTTGGGAGCTGGGGCCAACGTCCTGACTTTC. Together with reference TRBV9 and TRBJ2-6, the CDR3 gives the full variable domain: DSGVTQTPKHLITATGQRVTLRCSPRSGDLSVYWYQQSLDQGLQFLIQYYNGEERAKGNILERFSAQQFPDLHSELNLSSLELGDSALYFCASSVTLGAGANVLTFGAGSRLTVL.

This chain uses TRBV7-2 with TRBJ2-1; tentatively, D is TRBD2 (5 bases). Trimming cost V 2 bases and J 4 bases, with 9 bases left between them. This CDR3 has 14 amino acids. Looked up from germline, CDR1 is SGHTA and CDR2 is FQGNSA. This CDR3 reads CASSLNAGYNEQFF. CDR3 nucleotide sequence: TGTGCCAGCAGCTTAAACGCGGGTTACAATGAGCAGTTCTTC.

V and J are TRBV14 and TRBJ2-5, with TRBD1 matching 7 bases. Trimming removed 0 bases from V and 4 bases from J; junction bases left unmatched: 8. CDR3 length: 16 residues. Germline V gene lookup returns CDR1 SGHDN and CDR2 FVKESK. The CDR3 sequence is CASSQDQTGLGETQYF. The DNA for the CDR3 is TGTGCCAGCAGCCAAGATCAGACAGGGCTGGGAGAGACCCAGTACTTC.

CDR3 in amino acids: CASSERTANTGELFF. CDR3 in DNA: TGCGCCAGCAGTGAGCGCACAGCGAACACCGGGGAGCTGTTTTTT. The chain has TRBV10-1 and TRBJ2-2; D remains ambiguous. The CDR3 is made up of 15 amino acids. Germline lookup yields CDR1 WNHNN and CDR2 SYGVQD (reference sequence). The V end lost 2 bases, the J end lost 0 bases, and 7 bases lay between the germline ends.

The V and J genes are TRBV7-6 and TRBJ1-3; D not certain. CDR3 length: 14 residues. V was pared by 2 bases and J by 0 bases, with 5 bases between. Germline V gene lookup returns CDR1 SGHVS and CDR2 FNYEAQ. The CDR3 sequence: CASSLTDSGNTIYF. DNA for the CDR3: TGTGCCAGCAGCTTAACGGACTCTGGAAACACCATATATTTT.

This rearrangement joins TRBV5-1 to TRBJ2-4, with a possible D match to TRBD2 (5 bases). Germline CDR1 reads SGHRS; CDR2 reads YFSETQ. This CDR3 spans 14 amino acids. V was clipped by 3 bases and J by 9 bases, with 16 bases between them. The CDR3 spells CASSSPGELSIQYF. The CDR3 bases are TGCGCCAGCAGCTCCCCCGGGGAATTGAGCATTCAGTACTTC.

V is TRBV5-6 and J is TRBJ2-7; D is possibly TRBD2 (6 bases). The CDR3 consists of 17 residues. The germline V gene encodes CDR1 SGHDT and CDR2 YYEEEE. The ends were cut back, 6 bases at V and 5 bases at J, with 27 bases in the middle. The CDR3 bases are TGTGCCAGCACTCCTCGGGCGGGAAAGAGGGTTTCACACGAGCAGTACTTC. Amino acids: CASTPRAGKRVSHEQYF.

This chain joins TRBV13 and TRBJ1-6; D gene unclear. Germline-derived CDR1 and CDR2 are PRHDT and FYEKMQ (reference sequence). Trimming stripped 2 bases from V and 4 bases from J, with 15 bases between. CDR3 length: 17 amino acids. This CDR3 is CASSLRSTRVYNSPLHF. CDR3 coding DNA: TGTGCCAGCAGCTTACGGTCCACTAGGGTTTATAATTCACCCCTCCACTTT.

The V and J genes are TRBV9 and TRBJ2-7; TRBD1 might be the D (6 bases). The CDR3 runs 15 residues. Trimming pared 3 bases from V and 0 bases from J, leaving 13 bases between. Germline V gene sequence: CDR1 SGDLS, CDR2 YYNGEE. CDR3 residues: CASSEGHPSSYEQYF. The CDR3 region has the DNA TGTGCCAGCAGCGAGGGACACCCGAGCTCCTACGAGCAGTACTTC. The whole variable domain, filled in from reference TRBV9 and TRBJ2-7, reads DSGVTQTPKHLITATGQRVTLRCSPRSGDLSVYWYQQSLDQGLQFLIQYYNGEERAKGNILERFSAQQFPDLHSELNLSSLELGDSALYFCASSEGHPSSYEQYFGPGTRLTVT.

The V and J genes are TRBV5-1 and TRBJ2-7; tentative D call: TRBD1 (5 bases). In germline, CDR1 is SGHRS, CDR2 YFSETQ. This CDR3 is built from 14 residues. V was trimmed by 0 bases and J by 5 bases, leaving 12 bases between them. CDR3 coding DNA: TGCGCCAGCAGCTTGGGTCATACAGGAGACGAGCAGTACTTC. It translates to CASSLGHTGDEQYF.

This chain links TRBV18 with TRBJ1-1; D unresolved. Between the trimmed V and J ends, which lost 4 bases and 5 bases, there was a span of 11 bases. CDR1 KGHSH and CDR2 LQKENI come from the germline V gene. The CDR3 is 13 amino acids. The CDR3 here is CASSQGRDTEAFF. Here the CDR3 DNA reads TGTGCCAGCTCACAGGGCCGGGATACTGAAGCTTTCTTT.

Turning to this clone: Other DNA sequences within the sample encode an identical CDR3. The chain is built from TRBV29-1 and TRBJ2-5; 8 bases are shared with TRBD1. With 6 bases clipped from V and 1 base from J, the junction kept 1 base outside the gene matches. CDR1 and CDR2 (germline): SQVTM, ANQGSEA. The CDR3 has 12 amino acids. This CDR3 is CSVGQAQETQYF. The CDR3 DNA reads TGCAGCGTGGGACAGGCCCAAGAGACCCAGTACTTC.

This sequence joins TRBV7-8 and TRBJ2-2; either TRBD1 or TRBD2 may supply D (5 bases each). Germline V gene lookup returns CDR1 SGHVS and CDR2 FQNEAQ. The ends were cut back, 5 bases at V and 2 bases at J, with 12 bases in the middle. CDR3 length: 15 amino acids. CDR3 in DNA: TGTGCCAGCAGCCGGGGACGGAGTAACACCGGGGAGCTGTTTTTT. It yields the protein CASSRGRSNTGELFF. Looking up the rest from reference TRBV7-8 and TRBJ2-2 gives the full variable domain: GAGVSQSPRYKVAKRGQDVALRCDPISGHVSLFWYQQALGQGPEFLTYFQNEAQLDKSGLPSDRFFAERPEGSVSTLKIQRTQQEDSAVYLCASSRGRSNTGELFFGEGSRLTVL.

The rearrangement links TRBV7-7 to TRBJ2-2, with TRBD2 identical over 14 bases. This CDR3 has 18 amino acids. In germline, CDR1 is SSHAT, CDR2 FNYEAQ (reference sequence). The CDR3 nucleotides are TGTGCTAGCCCCTTACCGGGACTAGCGGGAGAAAGCACCGGGGAGCTGTTTTTT. Its protein product is CASPLPGLAGESTGELFF.

The rearrangement joins TRBV2 to TRBJ2-1; 13 bases align to TRBD2. V was clipped by 4 bases and J by 10 bases; unmatched bases: 22. This CDR3 spans 20 amino acids. CDR1 and CDR2 from the germline V gene are SNHLY and FYNNEI. CDR3 amino acids: CASSVRPRKIWTSGSVEQFF. Written as DNA, the CDR3 is TGTGCCAGCAGTGTGCGCCCCAGGAAAATTTGGACTAGCGGGAGCGTAGAGCAGTTCTTC.

The rearrangement links TRBV9 to TRBJ1-2; 8 bases line up with TRBD1. CDR1 is SGDLS, CDR2 YYNGEE, per germline. The V gene end was trimmed by 4 bases and the J gene end by 0 bases; junction bases not matched to a gene: 8. The CDR3 totals 16 residues. This CDR3 is CASSQDREGTNYGYTF. The CDR3 DNA reads TGTGCCAGCAGCCAGGACAGGGAGGGGACTAACTATGGCTACACCTTC.

The V gene is TRBV11-2, the J gene TRBJ2-5, with D unclear. Germline V gives CDR1 SGHAT, CDR2 FQNNGV. This CDR3 is 13 amino acids long. V dropped 5 bases and J dropped 9 bases, with 16 bases sitting between them. The CDR3 bases are TGTGCCAGCAGCCTATTAGCTACGTCGGCCCAGTACTTC. Protein product: CASSLLATSAQYF. Full variable domain (outside the CDR3, taken from reference TRBV11-2 and TRBJ2-5): EAGVAQSPRYKIIEKRQSVAFWCNPISGHATLYWYQQILGQGPKLLIQFQNNGVVDDSQLPKDRFSAERLKGVDSTLKIQPAKLEDSAVYLCASSLLATSAQYFGPGTRLLVL.

The genes are TRBV9 and TRBJ2-1; D remains unclear. The ends were cut back, 8 bases at V and 2 bases at J, with 11 bases in the middle. The CDR3 contains 13 residues. CDR1 is SGDLS, CDR2 YYNGEE, per germline. The CDR3 DNA follows: TGTGCCAGGTTCGACGGTACCTACAATGAGCAGTTCTTC. It specifies CARFDGTYNEQFF.